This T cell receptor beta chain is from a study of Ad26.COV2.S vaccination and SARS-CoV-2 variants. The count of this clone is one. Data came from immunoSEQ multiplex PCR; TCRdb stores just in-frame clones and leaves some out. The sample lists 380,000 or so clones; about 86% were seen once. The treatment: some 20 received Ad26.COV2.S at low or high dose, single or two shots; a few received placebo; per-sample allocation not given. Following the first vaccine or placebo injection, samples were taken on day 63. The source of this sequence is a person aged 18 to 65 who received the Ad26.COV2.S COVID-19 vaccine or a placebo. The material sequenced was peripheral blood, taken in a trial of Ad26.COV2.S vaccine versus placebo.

The CDR3 DNA follows: TGCGCCAGCAGCCAAAGAGGACGGGGACAGTGGGAAAAACTGTTTTTT. This encodes CASSQRGRGQWEKLFF. This rearrangement joins TRBV4-3 to TRBJ1-4, with 7 positions matching TRBD1. This CDR3 has 16 amino acids. V trimming: 2 bases; J trimming: 8 bases; junction bases outside the gene matches: 11. Per the germline V gene, CDR1 is LGHNA and CDR2 is YSLEER.